The 27 T cell receptor beta chains below were found in one sample sequenced in a study of blood T cell repertoires in COVID-19. Here immunoSEQ multiplex PCR was the method, and the copy in TCRdb shows in-frame clones only, minus some. Of under 95,000 clones in the sample, 85% to 90% are singletons; the top ten hold approximately 17%. Sequenced material: peripheral blood. All receptors derive from an elderly man in a cohort sampled during active COVID-19.

V gene TRBV27 combines with J gene TRBJ1-2; no reliable D call. V was pared by 0 bases and J by 1 base, with 15 bases between. The CDR3 has 17 residues. Germline V lookup: CDR1 MNHEY, CDR2 SMNVEV (reference sequence). CDR3 DNA: TGTGCCAGCAGTTTATCGCCCCCGACGGGTGTTAACTATGGCTACACCTTC. It codes for CASSLSPPTGVNYGYTF.

This clone was seen a few times. J is TRBJ2-1 and V is TRBV6-5; D possibly corresponds to TRBD2 (6 bases). This CDR3 region has 15 residues. The V gene's germline CDR1 is MNHEY and CDR2 SVGAGI. The CDR3 loop reads CASGYEGLTYNEQFF. As DNA, the CDR3 is TGTGCGAGCGGATATGAGGGACTCACCTACAATGAGCAGTTCTTC.

A few counts support this clone. J is TRBJ1-1 and V is TRBV18; 7 bases map to TRBD1. The germline V gene encodes CDR1 KGHSH and CDR2 LQKENI. V gave up 0 bases and J gave up 4 bases; unmatched junction bases: 5. This CDR3 contains 15 residues. CDR3 amino acids: CASSPPRDRSTEAFF. CDR3 bases: TGTGCCAGCTCACCACCGCGGGACAGAAGCACTGAAGCTTTCTTT.

The chain recombines TRBV19 with TRBJ1-2; no reliable D call. V was clipped by 6 bases and J by 2 bases, with 13 bases between them. There are 14 residues in the CDR3. Germline assignment: CDR1 LNHDA and CDR2 SQIVND (reference sequence). The CDR3, as DNA: TGTGCCAGTAGGGCGTGGGCGACGAACTATGGCTACACCTTC. This translates into CASRAWATNYGYTF.

The chain links TRBV5-5 to TRBJ2-7, with a possible D match to TRBD2 (6 bases). CDR1 is SGHKS, CDR2 YYEKEE, per germline (reference sequence). The V gene lost 6 bases and the J gene lost 3 bases, with 22 bases spanning the gap. The CDR3 has 16 amino acids. The DNA for the CDR3 is TGTGCCAGCACCAGGGCGGGGCAAGCGACACTCTACGAGCAGTACTTC. Translated: CASTRAGQATLYEQYF.

This chain joins TRBV3-1 (or the pseudogene TRBV3-2) and TRBJ1-3; weak D call: TRBD1 (5 bases). Germline loops: CDR1 LGHDT, CDR2 YNNKEL (reference sequence). The CDR3 is 15 amino acids. V was pared by 5 bases and J by 3 bases, with 14 bases between. The CDR3 spells CASSSRGDGGNTIYF. CDR3 nucleotides: TGTGCCAGCAGCTCACGGGGGGATGGTGGAAACACCATATATTTT.

This clone is a singleton in its sample. The chain combines TRBV6-5 with TRBJ2-3; D not resolved. The CDR3 is 15 amino acids. The germline gives CDR1 MNHEY, CDR2 SVGAGI. V gave up 0 bases and J gave up 4 bases, with 11 bases separating them. CDR3 sequence: CASSYSDKQADTQYF. DNA of the CDR3: TGTGCCAGCAGTTACTCCGACAAGCAGGCAGATACGCAGTATTTT.

J is TRBJ1-4 and V is TRBV5-1; the D gene is possibly TRBD1 (6 bases). V dropped 2 bases and J dropped 5 bases, with 10 bases sitting between them. The CDR3 loop spans 14 amino acids. Germline CDR1 and CDR2: SGHRS and YFSETQ. The DNA of the CDR3 is TGCGCCAGCAGCTTCGTACAGGGAAATGAAAAACTGTTTTTT. Amino acids: CASSFVQGNEKLFF.

The V and J genes are TRBV6-6 and TRBJ2-7; TRBD1 might be the D (5 bases). From germline, CDR1 is MNHNY and CDR2 SVGAGI (reference sequence). The CDR3 covers 13 residues. The V gene lost 6 bases and the J gene lost 5 bases, with 14 bases spanning the gap. The CDR3 nucleotides read TGTGCCAGCAGGTCAGGGAATTTGGACGAGCAGTACTTC. Its translation: CASRSGNLDEQYF.

About this clone: Other DNA sequences within the sample encode an identical CDR3. The chain joins TRBV3-1 (or the pseudogene TRBV3-2) to TRBJ1-2; no clear D. V was clipped by 4 bases and J by 5 bases, with 8 bases between them. This CDR3 is 12 amino acids long. CDR1 is LGHDT, CDR2 YNNKEL, per germline (reference sequence). DNA of the CDR3: TGTGCCAGCAGCCCCACGGGATATGGCTACACCTTC. Its protein is CASSPTGYGYTF.

Only one count was recorded for this clone. The chain links TRBV5-1 to TRBJ2-3; 11 nucleotides align to TRBD2. Unmatched junction bases numbered 11, after V lost 4 bases and J lost 4 bases. The germline CDR1 and CDR2 sequences are SGHRS and YFSETQ. There are 17 residues in the CDR3. CDR3 sequence (DNA): TGCGCCAGCAGCCCCGGACTAGCGGGCTCAATTGCAGATACGCAGTATTTT. Its translation is CASSPGLAGSIADTQYF.

This clone has just one count. The chain carries TRBV6-2 or TRBV6-3 and TRBJ2-5; 12 nucleotides line up with TRBD2. This CDR3 spans 16 amino acids. Trimming removed 6 bases from V and 3 bases from J; junction bases left unmatched: 8. Looked up from germline, CDR1 is MNHEY and CDR2 is SVGEGT. CDR3 sequence (DNA): TGTGCCAGCAGCCCCCGGACTAGCGGGGAAAAAGAGACCCAGTACTTC. It encodes CASSPRTSGEKETQYF.

The genes are TRBV7-9 and TRBJ1-3; 8 bases align to TRBD1. From germline, CDR1 is SEHNR and CDR2 FQNEAQ (reference sequence). CDR3 length: 16 amino acids. V lost 6 bases, J lost 1 base, and 8 bases stayed unmatched. The CDR3, as DNA: TGTGCCAGCAGGGCTTCCCAGGGGGCTTCTGGAAACACCATATATTTT. Amino acid sequence: CASRASQGASGNTIYF.

CDR3 region: CASSAGTSGNEQFF. CDR3 in DNA: TGTGCCAGCAGCGCCGGGACTAGCGGAAATGAGCAGTTCTTC. This chain connects TRBV6-2 or TRBV6-3 to TRBJ2-1; 11 positions agree with TRBD2. V lost 6 bases and J lost 7; bases outside the gene matches: 5. The CDR3 loop spans 14 amino acids. Germline-derived CDR1 and CDR2 are MNHEY and SVGEGT.

This sequence joins TRBV2 and TRBJ1-3, with D unclear. With 1 base removed from V and 11 bases from J, the gap between germline ends came to 6 bases. Germline lookup yields CDR1 SNHLY and CDR2 FYNNEI. The CDR3 covers 11 residues. This CDR3 reads CASSEGASIYF. In nucleotides, the CDR3 is TGTGCCAGCAGTGAAGGAGCTTCCATATATTTT.

The J gene is TRBJ2-1, the V gene TRBV5-1; 9 nucleotides agree with TRBD1. The germline gives CDR1 SGHRS, CDR2 YFSETQ. Trimming at V came to 4 bases and at J to 8 bases, leaving 7 bases not matched to a gene. The CDR3 consists of 14 residues. The CDR3, as DNA: TGCGCCAGCAGCACCGGGACAGGGAGCGATGAGCAGTTCTTC. Translating gives CASSTGTGSDEQFF.

V gene TRBV15 combines with J gene TRBJ2-3; D possibly corresponds to TRBD2 (6 bases). The CDR3 sequence is 16 residues long. Trimming stripped 1 base from V and 0 bases from J, with 11 bases between. Germline V CDR1 and CDR2: LNHNV, YYDKDF (reference sequence). This chain's CDR3 is CATSRGDWSSTDTQYF. CDR3 coding DNA: TGTGCCACCAGCAGAGGGGACTGGTCTAGCACAGATACGCAGTATTTT.

This chain joins TRBV7-9 and TRBJ2-2, with unresolved D. Per germline, CDR1 SEHNR and CDR2 FQNEAQ (reference sequence). Between the trimmed V and J ends, which lost 1 base and 6 bases, there was a span of 9 bases. The CDR3 spans 14 residues. The DNA for the CDR3 is TGTGCCAGCAGCTTAGGAGTTCTAGCCGGGGAGCTGTTTTTT. Its protein product is CASSLGVLAGELFF.

CDR3: CASSLAGLADTQYF. In DNA, the CDR3 is TGCGCCAGCAGCTTGGCGGGACTAGCAGATACGCAGTATTTT. This chain connects TRBV5-1 to TRBJ2-3; TRBD2 aligns across 8 bases. Looked up from germline, CDR1 is SGHRS and CDR2 is YFSETQ. J was trimmed by 4 bases and V by 0 bases; bases with no gene match: 1. The CDR3 consists of 14 residues.

The CDR3 DNA follows: TGTGCCAGCAGCTTAGATCTAGCGGGGGACCCTCGGCAGTATTTT. Translation gives CASSLDLAGDPRQYF. This chain joins TRBV7-2 and TRBJ2-3, with 10 bases lining up with TRBD2. There are 15 residues in the CDR3. Losses at the gene ends were 1 base for V and 11 bases for J; bases not matched to a gene: 9. Germline V CDR1 and CDR2: SGHTA, FQGNSA.

V and J are TRBV29-1 and TRBJ2-7; D gene unclear. The CDR3 spans 15 residues. Looked up from germline, CDR1 is SQVTM and CDR2 is ANQGSEA. The ends were cut back, 1 base at V and 2 bases at J, with 15 bases in the middle. Written as DNA, the CDR3 is TGCAGCGTTGAAGTTCCCCTCGAACGGGCCTACGAGCAGTACTTC. This codes for CSVEVPLERAYEQYF.

The chain has TRBV12-3 or TRBV12-4 and TRBJ2-5; TRBD2 agrees at 7 bases. V lost 4 bases to trimming and J lost 5 bases; unmatched junction nucleotides: 4. The CDR3 is 13 residues long. CDR3 nucleotides: TGTGCCAGCAGTTGGTGGGGGGGGGAGACCCAGTACTTC. Amino acid sequence: CASSWWGGETQYF.

This chain joins TRBV10-3 and TRBJ1-4, with 8 bases aligning to TRBD1. Germline CDR1 is ENHRY and CDR2 is SYGVKD. With V trimmed by 11 bases and J by 8 bases, 16 bases remained unmatched. The CDR3 is 15 residues long. As DNA, the CDR3 is TGTGCCTCCAGGGTGGGACAGGCCATAGGGGAAAAACTGTTTTTT. Its translation: CASRVGQAIGEKLFF.

The chain combines TRBV27 with TRBJ2-2; 8 bases are shared with TRBD1. The V gene end was trimmed by 4 bases and the J gene end by 5 bases; junction bases not matched to a gene: 3. From germline, CDR1 is MNHEY and CDR2 SMNVEV (reference sequence). The CDR3 has 14 amino acids. CDR3 sequence reads: CASSSDRATGELFF. In DNA, the CDR3 is TGTGCCAGCAGTTCGGACAGGGCTACCGGGGAGCTGTTTTTT.

The chain joins TRBV27 to TRBJ2-5; TRBD2 agrees at 11 bases. The CDR3 runs 14 residues. CDR1 is MNHEY, CDR2 SMNVEV, per germline (reference sequence). After removal of 6 bases from V and 5 bases from J, the junction contained 5 bases not matched to a gene. In DNA, the CDR3 is TGTGCCAGCAGCATTAGCGGGGGGGGCGAGACCCAGTACTTC. This gives the protein CASSISGGGETQYF.

The chain uses TRBV19 and TRBJ1-5, with D perhaps matching TRBD1 (5 bases). The CDR3 extends over 13 amino acids. Germline V gene sequence: CDR1 LNHDA, CDR2 SQIVND (reference sequence). Trimming removed 8 bases at V and 3 bases at J, with 11 bases between. CDR3 region: CASGDSYNQPQHF. The CDR3 DNA sequence: TGTGCCAGTGGAGACAGTTACAATCAGCCCCAGCATTTT.

CDR3 sequence reads: CASSPSLAGETQYF. The CDR3 coding sequence is TGCGCCAGCAGCCCCAGTCTAGCTGGGGAGACCCAGTACTTC. The V and J genes are TRBV5-1 and TRBJ2-5; D may be TRBD2 (5 bases). Germline loops: CDR1 SGHRS, CDR2 YFSETQ. The V end was cut by 4 bases, the J end by 5 bases, with 15 bases between. This CDR3 comprises 14 residues.